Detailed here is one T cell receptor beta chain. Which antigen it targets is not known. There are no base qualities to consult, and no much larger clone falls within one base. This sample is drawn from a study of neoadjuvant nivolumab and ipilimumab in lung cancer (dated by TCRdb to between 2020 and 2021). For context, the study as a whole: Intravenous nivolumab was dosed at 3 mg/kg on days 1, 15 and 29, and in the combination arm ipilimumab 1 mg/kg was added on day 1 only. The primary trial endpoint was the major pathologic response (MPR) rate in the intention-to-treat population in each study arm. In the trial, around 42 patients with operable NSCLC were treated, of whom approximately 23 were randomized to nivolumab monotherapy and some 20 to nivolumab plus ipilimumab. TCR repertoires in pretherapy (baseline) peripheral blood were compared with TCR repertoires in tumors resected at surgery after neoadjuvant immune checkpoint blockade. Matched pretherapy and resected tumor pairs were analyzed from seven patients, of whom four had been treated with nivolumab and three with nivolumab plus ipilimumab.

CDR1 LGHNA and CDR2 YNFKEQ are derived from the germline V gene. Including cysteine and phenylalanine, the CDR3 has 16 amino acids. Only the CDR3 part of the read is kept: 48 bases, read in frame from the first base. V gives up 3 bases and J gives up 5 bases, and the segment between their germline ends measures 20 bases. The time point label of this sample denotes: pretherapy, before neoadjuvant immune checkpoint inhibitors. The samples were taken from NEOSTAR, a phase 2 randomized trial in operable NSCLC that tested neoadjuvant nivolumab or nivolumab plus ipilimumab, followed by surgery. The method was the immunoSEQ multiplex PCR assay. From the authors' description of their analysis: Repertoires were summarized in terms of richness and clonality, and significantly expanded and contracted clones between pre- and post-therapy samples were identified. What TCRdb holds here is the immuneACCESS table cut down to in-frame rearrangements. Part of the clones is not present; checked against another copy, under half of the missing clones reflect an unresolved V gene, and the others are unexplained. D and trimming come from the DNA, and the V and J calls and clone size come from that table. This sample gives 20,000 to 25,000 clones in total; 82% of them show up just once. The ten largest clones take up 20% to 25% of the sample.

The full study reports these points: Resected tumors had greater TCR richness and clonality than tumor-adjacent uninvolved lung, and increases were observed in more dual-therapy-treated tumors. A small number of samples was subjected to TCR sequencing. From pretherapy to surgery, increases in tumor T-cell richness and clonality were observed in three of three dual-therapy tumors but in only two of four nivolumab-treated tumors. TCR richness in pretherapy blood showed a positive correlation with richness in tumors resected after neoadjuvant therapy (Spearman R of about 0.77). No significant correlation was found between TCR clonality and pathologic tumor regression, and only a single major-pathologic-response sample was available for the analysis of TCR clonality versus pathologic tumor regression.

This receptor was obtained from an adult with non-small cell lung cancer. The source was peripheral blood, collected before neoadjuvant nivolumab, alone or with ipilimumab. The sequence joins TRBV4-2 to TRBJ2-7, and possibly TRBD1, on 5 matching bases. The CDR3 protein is CASSQATGIRGNEQYF. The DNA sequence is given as TGTGCCAGCAGCCAGGCCACAGGTATCCGCGGAAACGAGCAGTACTTC.